These T cell receptor beta chains were read from a single sample in a study of T cell repertoires in cytomegalovirus infection. A single record per CDR3 protein comes from TCRdb applying MiXCR to the reads. The sample yields about 280,000 distinct CDR3 sequences, roughly 21% seen once. Their antigen targets remain unknown. Sequenced material: cultured PBMCs, taken from culture after CMV antigen stimulation. These receptors came from a human donor in good health (CMV status not recorded). Some clones in this sample may be carry-over from other donors' samples. The CDR3 runs from the conserved cysteine through the conserved F or W. Clone size is given for some rows only: seen once, a few or many times, or a class if the clone is expanded.

j_call | clone_size | v_call | cdr3_aa
TRBJ2-3 | . | TRBV10-3 | CAISGRSTDTQYF
TRBJ2-1 | . | TRBV10-3 | CAISAGRGSYNEQFF
TRBJ1-4 | . | TRBV11-3 | CASSRTGGEKLFF
TRBJ2-3 | . | TRBV20-1 | CSARIAGVTDTQYF
TRBJ2-5 | . | TRBV11-3 | CASSPLSRSGGLETQYF
TRBJ1-2 | many | TRBV7-8 | CASSLDTGTHYGYTF
TRBJ1-2 | . | TRBV7-4 | CASSSPTGGNYGYTF
TRBJ2-3 | many | TRBV6-1 | CASSELDTQYF
TRBJ2-4 | . | TRBV6-1 | CATKGNGDIQYF
TRBJ1-2 | many | TRBV7-2 | CASSWGSLGYGYTF
TRBJ2-6 | . | TRBV6-6 | CASSSGGLAGGPNPTSGANVLTF
TRBJ2-3 | many | TRBV7-2 | CASSLVSGGTDTQYF
TRBJ2-1 | . | TRBV5-1 | CASSLGTGLAGVNEQFF
TRBJ1-2 | . | TRBV5-6 | CASSFGRGRDGYTF
TRBJ2-1 | . | TRBV20-1 | CSSLSRRTLPGDEQFF
TRBJ1-1 | . | TRBV7-2 | CATNSVQVETEAFF
TRBJ2-5 | . | TRBV19 | CASSILAGDRWETQYF
TRBJ1-5 | . | TRBV4-1 | CASSQVVGGTQPQHF
TRBJ2-7 | many | TRBV7-2 | CASSPRSGEQYF
TRBJ1-3 | few | TRBV6-6 | CASSYSTPKSDTIYF
TRBJ1-1 | . | TRBV3-1 | CASSQGASGTEAFF
TRBJ2-2 | . | TRBV19 | CASSPITGTVYSGELFF
TRBJ2-3 | . | TRBV7-2 | CASSLAEGTDTQYF
TRBJ1-2 | few | TRBV7-9 | CASSARDRGTYGYTF
TRBJ1-3 | . | TRBV27 | CASSLYAGQGAKGNTIYF